This T cell receptor (beta chain) was retrieved from a study of liver allograft versus peripheral blood T cells (dated by TCRdb to 2020 to 2021). Study-wide context: T cell receptor repertoires present within transplanted livers were compared with repertoires in the peripheral blood of liver transplant recipients.

What the authors observed across the whole study: According to the report, the T cell receptor repertoires detected in peripheral blood were different from the repertoires found inside liver allografts.

By its share of the sample, this clonotype is medium-sized (0.01 to 0.1%). Its antigen is currently not known. No per-base quality is available; no much larger clone lies one base away. The run used an Illumina MiSeq. Clones were called with MiXCR by TCRdb after fastp trimmed the public reads at Q25, and only in-frame beta chains were retained. Identical CDR3 protein sequences are pooled into one entry, listed with their most common genes and DNA. The sample contains 13,000 or so distinct CDR3 sequences, 15% to 20% of them found a single time. Of the sample, approximately 13% falls within the top ten clones. Counted from cysteine to phenylalanine, this CDR3 has 12 amino acids. The entry retains the CDR3 DNA only, 36 bases that are in frame from base 1. Germline trimming amounts to 4 bases on V and 1 base on J, with 0 as the count of junction bases outside the gene matches. The germline V gene sets CDR1 to SQVTM and CDR2 to ANQGSEA.

The receptor was isolated from a human patient who had a liver transplant. It is possible that, after a transplant, some T cells come from the graft donor. The chain links TRBV29-1 with TRBJ2-5; 7 bases in the middle match TRBD1. The nucleotides read TGCAGCGTTGGACAGGGCCAAGAGACCCAGTACTTC. Its product reads: CSVGQGQETQYF.